Listed here are 27 T cell receptor beta chains from one sample, sequenced in a study of blood T cell repertoires in COVID-19. TCRdb keeps only in-frame clones here, not all; method: immunoSEQ multiplex PCR. The sample lists some 120,000 clones, around three quarters occurring once. Sample: peripheral blood. These TCRs come from a man aged 35-49 years with active or convalescent COVID-19.

The gene calls are TRBV21-1 and TRBJ2-7; the table's D call, TRBD1, was not checked against the DNA. TRBV21-1 is listed as a pseudogene. This CDR3 is 16 amino acids long. The CDR3 protein is CASSLARGQGPYEQYF. CDR3 DNA sequence: TGTGCCAGCAGCCTTGCGAGGGGACAGGGGCCCTACGAGCAGTACTTC.

The CDR3 bases are TGTGCCAGCAGCCACCTAGACAGGAACTATGGCTACACCTTC. Protein sequence: CASSHLDRNYGYTF. The chain joins TRBV3-1 (or the pseudogene TRBV3-2) to TRBJ1-2; D perhaps matches TRBD1 (6 bases). The V gene lost 3 bases and the J gene lost 2 bases, with 10 bases spanning the gap. The CDR3 is 14 amino acids. Germline V gene sequence: CDR1 LGHDT, CDR2 YNNKEL (reference sequence).

The genes are TRBV11-2 and TRBJ1-2; perhaps TRBD1 as D (5 bases). The CDR3 length is 18 residues. V shed 5 bases and J shed 1 base, with 23 bases lying between them. The germline V gene has CDR1 SGHAT and CDR2 FQNNGV. The CDR3 region has the DNA TGTGCCAGCAGCAGACTCGGACACCTCCAGAATCATAACTATGGCTACACCTTC. Encoded protein: CASSRLGHLQNHNYGYTF.

V usage is TRBV6-5 and J usage is TRBJ2-2; 9 bases match TRBD1. CDR1 and CDR2 (germline): MNHEY, SVGAGI. The CDR3 length is 15 residues. The V segment lost 5 bases and the J segment 4 bases; nucleotides outside the gene matches: 5. The CDR3 region is CASSLRDRATGELFF. CDR3 nucleotides: TGTGCCAGCAGTCTCCGGGACAGGGCCACCGGGGAGCTGTTTTTT.

V is TRBV7-7 and J is TRBJ2-7, with D possibly being TRBD2 (5 bases). The V end lost 4 bases, the J end lost 0 bases, and 13 bases lay between the germline ends. CDR1 is SSHAT, CDR2 FNYEAQ, per germline (reference sequence). CDR3 size: 15 residues. CDR3 amino acids: CASSSRYGSSYEQYF. The CDR3 region has the DNA TGTGCCAGCAGCTCCCGGTATGGGAGCTCCTACGAGCAGTACTTC.

V and J are TRBV24-1 and TRBJ2-1; 9 bases align to TRBD2. Germline assignment: CDR1 KGHDR and CDR2 SFDVKD. After removal of 9 bases from V and 6 bases from J, the junction contained 11 bases not matched to a gene. The CDR3 consists of 15 residues. The chain's CDR3 is CATAGGTPGTNEQFF. In nucleotides, the CDR3 is TGTGCCACCGCGGGAGGGACCCCTGGGACCAATGAGCAGTTCTTC.

The chain joins TRBV4-2 to TRBJ1-3; 7 nucleotides match TRBD1. V dropped 2 bases and J dropped 3; count of bases not matched to a gene: 7. CDR3 length: 16 residues. Germline V gene data show CDR1 as LGHNA and CDR2 as YNFKEQ. The CDR3 protein is CASSQKPDRVGNTIYF. In DNA form, the CDR3 reads TGTGCCAGCAGCCAAAAACCAGACAGGGTTGGAAACACCATATATTTT.

This rearrangement joins TRBV7-2 to TRBJ2-2, with D perhaps matching TRBD2 (6 bases). The germline V gene encodes CDR1 SGHTA and CDR2 FQGNSA. The germline V and J ends were trimmed by 4 bases and 4 bases, with 13 bases remaining between them. This CDR3 has 15 amino acids. This chain's CDR3 is CASSSGLGSTGELFF. For the CDR3, the DNA is TGTGCCAGCAGCTCGGGACTGGGGAGCACCGGGGAGCTGTTTTTT.

The rearrangement uses TRBV3-1 (or the pseudogene TRBV3-2) and TRBJ2-2; unclear D gene. V lost 1 base and J 6 bases, leaving 9 bases between the germline ends. The germline V gene has CDR1 LGHDT and CDR2 YNNKEL (reference sequence). This CDR3 is built from 14 residues. DNA of the CDR3: TGTGCCAGCAGCCAAGGGCGGATTGCCGGGGAGCTGTTTTTT. As protein: CASSQGRIAGELFF.

The V gene is TRBV9, the J gene TRBJ1-1; 9 positions match TRBD1. CDR3 length: 15 residues. With 3 bases clipped from V and 5 bases from J, the junction kept 8 bases outside the gene matches. Per the germline V gene, CDR1 is SGDLS and CDR2 is YYNGEE. CDR3: CASSASGTGLTEAFF. The CDR3 bases are TGTGCCAGCAGCGCCTCCGGGACAGGGTTGACTGAAGCTTTCTTT.

The chain couples TRBV29-1 to TRBJ2-3; 8 positions match TRBD1. V was pared by 1 base and J by 4 bases, with 7 bases of the junction left unmatched. The CDR3 is 15 residues long. Germline CDR1 reads SQVTM; CDR2 reads ANQGSEA. The CDR3 region has the DNA TGCAGCGTTGAAGGGGCAGGGGGCATCGCAGATACGCAGTATTTT. It codes for CSVEGAGGIADTQYF.

The V call is TRBV3-1 (or the pseudogene TRBV3-2), the J call TRBJ1-1; 8 nucleotides match TRBD1. Germline-derived CDR1 and CDR2 are LGHDT and YNNKEL (reference sequence). This CDR3 has 14 residues. Unmatched junction bases numbered 10, after V lost 7 bases and J lost 6 bases. CDR3 coding DNA: TGTGCCAGCAAGGGGGGCCAGGGGGCGGCTGAAGCTTTCTTT. Protein: CASKGGQGAAEAFF.

This clone was observed at least ten times. The rearrangement links TRBV5-4 to TRBJ2-7; 9 bases line up with TRBD2. The germline V gene encodes CDR1 SGHNT and CDR2 YYREEE (reference sequence). The junction had 9 bases not matched to a gene; V was cut back by 5 bases and J by 6 bases. The CDR3 covers 14 residues. The DNA of the CDR3 is TGTGCCAGCAGTTCCGGGACTAGCTTAATCGAGCAGTACTTC. Protein sequence: CASSSGTSLIEQYF.

V gene TRBV7-2 combines with J gene TRBJ2-2, with D possibly being TRBD1 (5 bases). V lost 4 bases to trimming and J lost 4 bases, with 16 bases between them. In germline, CDR1 is SGHTA, CDR2 FQGNSA. The CDR3 covers 16 residues. This CDR3 reads CASSYSPGAITGELFF. CDR3 bases: TGTGCCAGCAGCTATAGTCCTGGGGCTATCACCGGGGAGCTGTTTTTT. The whole variable domain, filled in from reference TRBV7-2 and TRBJ2-2, reads GAGVSQSPSNKVTEKGKDVELRCDPISGHTALYWYRQSLGQGLEFLIYFQGNSAPDKSGLPSDRFSAERTGGSVSTLTIQRTQQEDSAVYLCASSYSPGAITGELFFGEGSRLTVL.

The V call is TRBV19, the J call TRBJ2-7, with D perhaps TRBD2 (5 bases). Trimming took 5 bases from V and 4 from J, leaving 9 bases between them. The CDR3 sequence is 12 residues long. Germline V gene sequence: CDR1 LNHDA, CDR2 SQIVND (reference sequence). The CDR3: CASSFSGYEQYF. CDR3 DNA sequence: TGTGCCAGTAGTTTTTCGGGGTACGAGCAGTACTTC.

This clone has only one observation. The CDR3 sequence: CASSVGHRGPIEQFF. DNA of the CDR3: TGTGCCAGCAGCGTAGGCCACAGGGGGCCGATTGAGCAGTTCTTC. V usage is TRBV9 and J usage is TRBJ2-1, with 9 nucleotides matching TRBD1. Germline lookup yields CDR1 SGDLS and CDR2 YYNGEE. After removal of 0 bases from V and 9 bases from J, the junction contained 7 bases not matched to a gene. This CDR3 contains 15 residues.

The V gene is TRBV5-1, the J gene TRBJ1-1, with 7 bases that match TRBD1. From germline, CDR1 is SGHRS and CDR2 YFSETQ. The CDR3 is 15 amino acids. Trimming at V came to 3 bases and at J to 0 bases, leaving 5 bases not matched to a gene. The CDR3 nucleotides read TGCGCCAGCAGCTACGGGACAGTGATGAACACTGAAGCTTTCTTT. Amino acid sequence: CASSYGTVMNTEAFF.

This clone has just one count. This rearrangement joins TRBV5-4 to TRBJ1-6, with D possibly matching TRBD1 (5 bases). V shed 5 bases and J shed 1 base, with 10 bases lying between them. The CDR3 loop spans 15 amino acids. Germline assignment: CDR1 SGHNT and CDR2 YYREEE (reference sequence). The DNA for the CDR3 is TGTGCCAGCAGAGCCGGGGGGTCCTATAATTCACCCCTCCACTTT. Its protein product is CASRAGGSYNSPLHF.

The rearrangement uses TRBV4-1 and TRBJ2-7, with TRBD2 identical over 9 bases. V dropped 2 bases and J dropped 1; count of bases not matched to a gene: 6. Germline assignment: CDR1 MGHRA and CDR2 YSYEKL. The CDR3 has 16 amino acids. As DNA, the CDR3 is TGCGCCAGCAGCCAAACAGCGACTAGCGGATCCTACGAGCAGTACTTC. Its translation: CASSQTATSGSYEQYF.

The chain recombines TRBV20-1 with TRBJ2-7; weak D call: TRBD2 (6 bases). The CDR3 loop spans 11 amino acids. The germline V gene encodes CDR1 DFQATT and CDR2 SNEGSKA (reference sequence). V was pared by 2 bases and J by 6 bases, with 8 bases between. CDR3 protein: CSARSGVEQYF. DNA for the CDR3: TGCAGTGCTAGATCGGGGGTCGAGCAGTACTTC.

The chain combines TRBV27 with TRBJ2-4; 12 bases map to TRBD2. CDR1 and CDR2 (germline): MNHEY, SMNVEV (reference sequence). Trimming took 0 bases from V and 8 from J; bases not matched to a gene: 5. The CDR3 is 16 residues long. The CDR3, as DNA: TGTGCCAGCAGTTTATCCCCTAGCGGGAGGGCCGACATTCAGTACTTC. Its translation is CASSLSPSGRADIQYF.

The table lists this clone with a count of one. The chain has TRBV9 and TRBJ1-1; 12 positions match TRBD1. This CDR3 region has 16 residues. The V segment lost 2 bases and the J segment 5 bases; nucleotides outside the gene matches: 7. Germline V gene lookup returns CDR1 SGDLS and CDR2 YYNGEE. CDR3 bases: TGTGCCAGCAGCGTTACGGGACAGGGGGCGGGGACTGAAGCTTTCTTT. Translated: CASSVTGQGAGTEAFF. The full variable domain, completed using reference TRBV9 and TRBJ1-1, is DSGVTQTPKHLITATGQRVTLRCSPRSGDLSVYWYQQSLDQGLQFLIQYYNGEERAKGNILERFSAQQFPDLHSELNLSSLELGDSALYFCASSVTGQGAGTEAFFGQGTRLTVV.

Only one count was recorded for this clone. This CDR3 is CAWTTLGGYEQYF. Written as DNA, the CDR3 is TGTGCCTGGACTACCCTAGGAGGCTACGAGCAGTACTTC. V and J are TRBV30 and TRBJ2-7; possible D gene TRBD2, 5 bases. Germline CDR1 is GTSNPN and CDR2 is SVGIG (reference sequence). There are 13 residues in the CDR3. V lost 4 bases and J 3 bases, leaving 13 bases between the germline ends.

The chain has TRBV24-1 and TRBJ2-3; 12 bases agree with TRBD2. CDR1 is KGHDR and CDR2 is SFDVKD in the germline V gene. The V and J ends lost 7 bases and 5 bases, in that order; junction bases with no gene match: 12. The CDR3 consists of 17 residues. CDR3 DNA: TGTGCCACCAGCTCCCCTAGCGGGGGGGCGGTTTTAGATACGCAGTATTTT. Encoded protein: CATSSPSGGAVLDTQYF.

CDR3 in DNA: TGCGCCAGCAGACTCACAGGGTTTGATACGCAGTATTTT. Its protein is CASRLTGFDTQYF. The chain links TRBV5-1 to TRBJ2-3; a weak D match, TRBD1 (6 bases). Trimming left V 5 bases short and J 6 bases short, with 13 bases between. Germline-derived CDR1 and CDR2 are SGHRS and YFSETQ. CDR3 size: 13 residues.

J is TRBJ1-2 and V is TRBV6-5; D is unresolved. CDR1 MNHEY and CDR2 SVGAGI come from the germline V gene. There are 12 residues in the CDR3. The V and J ends lost 6 bases and 5 bases respectively, with 10 bases between them. In nucleotides, the CDR3 is TGTGCCAGCAGACGTGCGGGGTATGGCTACACCTTC. It is translated as CASRRAGYGYTF.

This chain uses TRBV24-1 with TRBJ1-5; D is unresolved. CDR3 length: 15 residues. V dropped 4 bases and J dropped 1 base, with 10 bases sitting between them. Germline CDR1 reads KGHDR; CDR2 reads SFDVKD. For the CDR3, the DNA is TGTGCCACCAGTGACCGGACTGAGAGCAATCAGCCCCAGCATTTT. Translating it yields CATSDRTESNQPQHF.